Following are 17 T cell receptor beta chains from one sample sequenced in a study of read filtering for tumor transcriptome and immune sequencing. From 400 to 450 ng of RNA, a library with molecular barcoded alpha/delta and beta/gamma adaptors was made. In TCRdb, the reads were re-called with MiXCR into one record per CDR3 protein. Of 100,000 to 150,000 distinct CDR3 sequences listed, about an eighth are singletons. The sequencing sample was made of a population of CD138-negative cells sorted from bone marrow. The receptors here all came from a donor at least 40 years old with multiple myeloma.

This clonotype was observed at least ten times. The J gene is TRBJ2-3, the V gene TRBV7-2, with a tentative D call TRBD2 (6 bases). Germline assignment: CDR1 SGHTA and CDR2 FQGNSA. The V end was cut by 0 bases, the J end by 5 bases, with 12 bases between. There are 15 residues in the CDR3. The CDR3 bases are TGTGCCAGCAGCTTAGCGCTTAAAGCGGGAGATACGCAGTATTTT. It codes for CASSLALKAGDTQYF.

The chain employs TRBV28 and TRBJ1-3; D call uncertain. Per germline, CDR1 MDHEN and CDR2 SYDVKM. This CDR3 contains 16 residues. The V gene lost 2 bases and the J gene lost 4 bases, with 15 bases spanning the gap. In DNA form, the CDR3 reads TGTGCCAGCAGTTTAGAGTCCCGAGCAACCGGAAACACCATATATTTT. This encodes CASSLESRATGNTIYF.

This clonotype was found many times. The gene calls are TRBV7-9 and TRBJ2-7; 8 bases align to TRBD1. CDR1 SEHNR and CDR2 FQNEAQ come from the germline V gene (reference sequence). The V and J ends lost 5 bases and 0 bases, in that order; junction bases with no gene match: 9. There are 16 residues in the CDR3. This CDR3 reads CASSALGQGSSYEQYF. CDR3 bases: TGTGCCAGCAGCGCCCTCGGACAGGGTAGCTCCTACGAGCAGTACTTC.

This clonotype was seen a handful of times. The chain has TRBV12-3 or TRBV12-4 and TRBJ2-3; 7 bases line up with TRBD2. Trimming cost V 8 bases and J 4 bases; bases outside gene matches: 6. The CDR3 spans 13 residues. This chain's CDR3 is CASGKRGADTQYF. In DNA form, the CDR3 reads TGTGCCAGCGGGAAACGGGGGGCAGATACGCAGTATTTT.

Concerning this clonotype itself: With a much larger clone just one base away, this may be a read error. The rearrangement uses TRBV7-9 and TRBJ2-2; TRBD1 aligns across 8 bases. The CDR3 totals 16 residues. From germline, CDR1 is SEHNR and CDR2 FQNEAQ (reference sequence). As DNA, the CDR3 is TGTGCCAGCAGCTTATATGTGACAGGGGACACCGGGGAGCTGCTTTTT. Translation: CASSLYVTGDTGELLF.

This clonotype was detected many times. The CDR3 sequence is CASSLGLTGPQGQYF. The CDR3 DNA reads TGTGCCAGCAGCTTAGGCCTAACGGGACCCCAGGGCCAGTATTTT. The genes are TRBV13 and TRBJ2-3; D may match TRBD1 or TRBD2 (5 bases each). Deletions cut 0 bases from V and 12 bases from J, with 19 bases between. Germline V CDR1 and CDR2: PRHDT, FYEKMQ (reference sequence). This CDR3 region has 15 residues.

This chain connects TRBV7-9 to TRBJ1-4; 8 bases match TRBD1. With 0 bases clipped from V and 0 bases from J, the junction kept 3 bases outside the gene matches. Germline V gene data show CDR1 as SEHNR and CDR2 as FQNEAQ (reference sequence). The length of the CDR3 is 17 residues. The CDR3 DNA sequence: TGTGCCAGCAGCTTAGCAGGACAGGGACCAACTAATGAAAAACTGTTTTTT. Its translation is CASSLAGQGPTNEKLFF.

As to this clonotype: The CDR3 does not end in the conserved phenylalanine or tryptophan, so this is likely a read error. This rearrangement joins TRBV28 to TRBJ2-3; maybe TRBD1 (5 bases). The J call may be mistaken, given a closer DNA end match to TRBJ1-5. CDR3 length equals 20 residues. The germline CDR1 and CDR2 sequences are MDHEN and SYDVKM. CDR3 residues: CASSTPRDSALLASTDTQHL. For the CDR3, the DNA is TGTGCCAGCAGTACACCCCGGGACTCGGCCTTACTTGCTAGCACAGATACGCAGCATCTT.

About this clonotype: The junction differs from germline at one of its ends, possibly a read error. The rearrangement joins TRBV24-1 to TRBJ2-5, with D perhaps matching TRBD2 (6 bases). CDR3 length equals 16 residues. Per the germline V gene, CDR1 is KGHDR and CDR2 is SFDVKD. The CDR3 DNA follows: TGTGCCACCAGTACACCGGGACGCGGAGGGGTGGAGACCCTGTACTTC. This translates into CATSTPGRGGVETLYF.

In its sample, this clonotype was seen many times. This chain connects TRBV9 to TRBJ2-7, with 7 bases that match TRBD1. The ends lost 3 bases at V and 5 bases at J; junction bases unmatched: 11. The CDR3 totals 15 residues. Germline CDR1 SGDLS, CDR2 YYNGEE. CDR3 loop: CASSAGQEVVHEQYF. The CDR3 DNA reads as TGTGCCAGCAGCGCCGGACAGGAGGTCGTCCACGAGCAGTACTTC. The whole variable domain, remainder taken from reference TRBV9 and TRBJ2-7, is DSGVTQTPKHLITATGQRVTLRCSPRSGDLSVYWYQQSLDQGLQFLIQYYNGEERAKGNILERFSAQQFPDLHSELNLSSLELGDSALYFCASSAGQEVVHEQYFGPGTRLTVT.

This clonotype has ten or more counts. This chain uses TRBV12-3 or TRBV12-4 with TRBJ1-2; D gene ambiguous. V was cut by 3 bases and J by 4 bases, with 12 bases left in between. The CDR3 contains 14 residues. This chain's CDR3 is CASSFKELGYGYTF. CDR3 DNA sequence: TGTGCCAGCAGTTTTAAGGAGCTAGGCTATGGCTACACCTTC.

Concerning this clonotype: A read error may account for a junction end that differs from germline. This chain joins TRBV7-9 and TRBJ1-4; TRBD1 matches at 7 bases. This CDR3 has 15 amino acids. In germline, CDR1 is SEHNR, CDR2 FQNEAQ (reference sequence). For the CDR3, the DNA is TGTGCCAGCAGCTTCTCGACAGGGTCTAATGAAAAACGGTTTTTT. Its translation is CASSFSTGSNEKRFF. Complete variable domain (other parts from reference TRBV7-9 and TRBJ1-4): DTGVSQNPRHKITKRGQNVTFRCDPISEHNRLYWYRQTLGQGPEFLTYFQNEAQLEKSRLLSDRFSAERPKGSFSTLEIQRTEQGDSAMYLCASSFSTGSNEKRFFGSGTQLSVL.

This clonotype has more than one count but fewer than ten. This may come from a read error, since a much larger clone is one base off. J is TRBJ2-1 and V is TRBV18; D not certain. Germline V CDR1 and CDR2: KGHSH, LQKENI. The CDR3 spans 15 residues. CDR3 in amino acids: CASPPTTPIYNEQFF. The CDR3 bases are TGTGCCAGCCCACCAACCACTCCTATCTACAATGAGCAGTTCTTC.

This clonotype came up many times. The rearrangement joins TRBV28 to TRBJ2-2; 9 bases agree with TRBD1. The CDR3 length is 16 residues. V dropped 6 bases and J dropped 2; count of bases not matched to a gene: 7. Germline CDR1 reads MDHEN; CDR2 reads SYDVKM. For the CDR3, the DNA is TGTGCCAGCAGACCAACAGGGGGCTCTAACACCGGGGAGCTGTTTTTT. Its protein product is CASRPTGGSNTGELFF.

To note about this clonotype: Relative to the germline gene, one junction end is altered; a read error may explain this. V is TRBV30 and J is TRBJ2-5; D not certain. In germline, CDR1 is GTSNPN, CDR2 SVGIG (reference sequence). The CDR3 has 13 residues. The CDR3 sequence is CAWTGQYQETQYF. Written as DNA, the CDR3 is TGTGCCTGGACCGGTCAGTACCAGGAGACCCAGTACTTC.

In this sample, this clonotype turned up many times. V and J are TRBV7-2 and TRBJ2-3, with D uncertain. V was pared by 1 base and J by 2 bases, with 10 bases between. The V gene's germline CDR1 is SGHTA and CDR2 FQGNSA. This CDR3 is 15 amino acids long. CDR3 amino acids: CASSLDHFPTDTQYF. DNA for the CDR3: TGTGCCAGCAGCTTAGATCATTTCCCCACAGATACGCAGTATTTT.

This clonotype was counted only a few times. This sequence may be a read error, since a much larger clone differs from it by one base. The chain couples TRBV29-1 to TRBJ1-1; possibly TRBD1 for D (6 bases). Germline assignment: CDR1 SQVTM and CDR2 ANQGSEA. Trimming left V 6 bases short and J 4 bases short, with 15 bases between. The CDR3 loop spans 13 amino acids. The CDR3 reads CSVAGIGGTEAFF. The CDR3 DNA reads as TGCAGCGTCGCCGGGATAGGGGGCACTGAAGCTTTCTTT.